In its sample, the clone carrying this TCR beta chain was seen once. The data derive from a study of control samples from healthy donors and cancer patients. The germline V gene has CDR1 SGHTA and CDR2 FQGNSA. V gave up 5 bases and J gave up 4 bases; unmatched junction bases: 13. This CDR3 has 17 residues. The data were produced by immunoSEQ multiplex PCR, yet TCRdb's version contains in-frame clones alone and is incomplete. The sample records 50,000 to 70,000 clones, approximately 86% being singletons. The sample comprised blood. V gene TRBV7-2 combines with J gene TRBJ2-3; 9 bases are a match to TRBD1. This receptor was taken from a man aged 45-65 years in good health. CDR3 residues: CASSAYYGTGLPDTQYF. The CDR3 DNA reads as TGTGCCAGCAGCGCCTACTACGGGACAGGGCTTCCAGATACGCAGTATTTT.